What follows are 21 T cell receptor beta chains derived from one specimen sequenced in a study of T-cell memory formation after mild COVID-19. MiXCR, run by TCRdb on the 5' RACE reads, gives a single entry per CDR3 protein. The repertoire holds more than 150,000 distinct CDR3 sequences, with about 9.9% as singletons. The sample was PBMCs or a T cell subset sorted from them (not recorded which). These TCRs come from a man between 18 and 29 years old who had mild COVID-19 (a few samples of this study predate the infection). Cell type and time point are not known.

In its sample, this clonotype was seen a few times. The chain uses TRBV11-3 and TRBJ2-7, with 7 bases aligning to TRBD1. The ends lost 3 bases at V and 2 bases at J; junction bases unmatched: 4. This CDR3 region has 14 residues. CDR1 is SGHNT, CDR2 YENEEA, per germline. CDR3 sequence (DNA): TGTGCCAGCAGCTTCGCGACAGGGACCTACGAGCAGTACTTC. Translated, it gives CASSFATGTYEQYF.

This clonotype was counted a few times. The V and J genes are TRBV6-1 and TRBJ2-7; TRBD1 or TRBD2 may be the D gene (5 bases each). The V end was cut by 0 bases, the J end by 2 bases, with 5 bases between. Germline assignment: CDR1 MNHNS and CDR2 SASEGT. The CDR3 is 13 residues long. The CDR3 protein is CASSEAGPYEQYF. The CDR3 bases are TGTGCCAGCAGTGAAGCGGGACCCTACGAGCAGTACTTC.

V and J are TRBV20-1 and TRBJ2-5; no definite D call. In germline, CDR1 is DFQATT, CDR2 SNEGSKA (reference sequence). The CDR3 consists of 15 residues. Deletions cut 5 bases from V and 1 base from J, with 17 bases between. The CDR3 is CSAHLPRQFQETQYF. The CDR3 DNA sequence: TGCAGTGCTCACCTGCCTCGACAATTCCAAGAGACCCAGTACTTC.

The rearrangement links TRBV5-6 to TRBJ1-1; possible D gene TRBD1, 6 bases. CDR3 length equals 15 residues. CDR1 SGHDT and CDR2 YYEEEE come from the germline V gene. The germline V and J ends were trimmed by 2 bases and 3 bases, with 14 bases remaining between them. The CDR3 DNA sequence: TGTGCCAGCAGCTTTAATGGGGGCCCGGACACTGAAGCTTTCTTT. Its translation: CASSFNGGPDTEAFF.

This chain joins TRBV5-1 and TRBJ2-3; 10 bases align to TRBD2. Germline assignment: CDR1 SGHRS and CDR2 YFSETQ. Trimming cost V 2 bases and J 5 bases; bases outside gene matches: 5. This CDR3 region has 15 residues. The CDR3 reads CASSFKRGGLDTQYF. CDR3 DNA: TGCGCCAGCAGCTTCAAGCGGGGGGGCTTAGATACGCAGTATTTT.

This clonotype turned up a few times. V gene TRBV12-3 or TRBV12-4 combines with J gene TRBJ1-2; 7 nucleotides match TRBD1. This CDR3 region has 13 residues. Trimming cost V 6 bases and J 8 bases; bases outside gene matches: 9. The CDR3, as DNA: TGTGCCAGCAGCTTTGGACAGGTGTACGGCTACACCTTC. Protein sequence: CASSFGQVYGYTF.

The V gene is TRBV2, the J gene TRBJ2-3, with a possible D match to TRBD2 (5 bases). Germline values: CDR1 SNHLY, CDR2 FYNNEI. CDR3 length: 11 residues. CDR3 bases: TGTGCGGGGAGCAGCACAGATACGCAGTATTTT. Translation gives CAGSSTDTQYF.

This clonotype came up a few times. The chain has TRBV3-1 and TRBJ1-1; D is unresolved. Germline V gives CDR1 LGHDT, CDR2 YNNKEL (reference sequence). CDR3 size: 11 residues. Trimming shortened V by 4 bases and J by 7 bases, and 7 bases separated the two germline ends. The CDR3 coding sequence is TGTGCCAGCAGCCGGTCGGTTGAAGCTTTCTTT. Amino acid sequence: CASSRSVEAFF.

At least ten counts were recorded for this clonotype. The chain is built from TRBV7-9 and TRBJ1-1; D is ambiguous. The CDR3 loop spans 13 amino acids. Trimming left V 3 bases short and J 6 bases short, with 11 bases between. Germline CDR1 is SEHNR and CDR2 is FQNEAQ (reference sequence). In nucleotides, the CDR3 is TGTGCCAGCAGCTTCCCCGGCACCCCTGAAGCTTTCTTT. Its translation: CASSFPGTPEAFF.

This clonotype showed up many times. The chain joins TRBV20-1 to TRBJ2-3; TRBD2 agrees at 11 bases. The CDR3 totals 12 residues. Germline trimming cut 6 bases from V and 9 bases from J; bases unmatched to any gene: 5. Germline lookup yields CDR1 DFQATT and CDR2 SNEGSKA (reference sequence). CDR3 sequence reads: CSARGLADTQYF. In DNA form, the CDR3 reads TGCAGTGCCCGGGGACTAGCGGACACGCAGTATTTT.

This clonotype was recorded at least ten times. V gene TRBV4-3 combines with J gene TRBJ2-3; 11 positions agree with TRBD2. The germline CDR1 and CDR2 sequences are LGHNA and YSLEER. CDR3 length: 16 residues. Trimming took 4 bases from V and 0 from J; bases not matched to a gene: 3. The CDR3 DNA reads TGCGCCAGCAGCCCCCGACTAGCGGGGAGCACAGATACGCAGTATTTT. It translates to CASSPRLAGSTDTQYF.

This clonotype was detected ten times or more. CDR3 sequence: CASSLQGQPYTEAFF. The CDR3 DNA reads as TGCGCCAGCAGCTTGCAGGGACAACCTTACACTGAAGCTTTCTTT. The chain links TRBV5-1 to TRBJ1-1; perhaps TRBD1 as D (6 bases). Per the germline V gene, CDR1 is SGHRS and CDR2 is YFSETQ. The CDR3 consists of 15 residues. The ends were cut back, 1 base at V and 3 bases at J, with 13 bases in the middle.

This clonotype was counted a few times. The rearrangement links TRBV15 to TRBJ1-1; D perhaps matches TRBD1 (6 bases). Germline V lookup: CDR1 LNHNV, CDR2 YYDKDF (reference sequence). The CDR3 loop spans 17 amino acids. Trimming shortened V by 0 bases and J by 7 bases, and 21 bases separated the two germline ends. Written as DNA, the CDR3 is TGTGCCACCAGCAGAGACCCTAGGGGTCGGGGAGGGGGTGAAGCTTTCTTT. Translation gives CATSRDPRGRGGGEAFF.

A few counts support this clonotype. The V gene is TRBV7-2, the J gene TRBJ2-3; D is undetermined. Germline values: CDR1 SGHTA, CDR2 FQGNSA. CDR3 length: 13 amino acids. Trimming left V 7 bases short and J 3 bases short, with 11 bases between. CDR3 residues: CASKVKGTDTQYF. CDR3 DNA: TGTGCCAGCAAGGTCAAAGGGACAGATACGCAGTATTTT.

This clonotype was seen more than once but under ten times. J is TRBJ1-4 and V is TRBV12-3 or TRBV12-4; D may be TRBD1 (6 bases). V lost 6 bases, J lost 3 bases, and 11 bases lay in between. CDR3 length: 14 residues. CDR3 protein: CASSSGGPNEKLFF. CDR3 DNA sequence: TGTGCCAGCAGCTCCGGGGGGCCTAATGAAAAACTGTTTTTT.

This clonotype turned up a few times. J is TRBJ1-3 and V is TRBV5-6; TRBD1 matches at 7 bases. The trim removed 7 bases at V and 4 bases at J, leaving 11 bases unmatched. Germline assignment: CDR1 SGHDT and CDR2 YYEEEE. CDR3 length: 15 amino acids. CDR3 nucleotide sequence: TGTGCCAGCGGCCGAAGGGGGCTGCCAGGAAACACCATATATTTT. Residues: CASGRRGLPGNTIYF.

This clonotype has more than one count but fewer than ten. The chain recombines TRBV12-3 or TRBV12-4 with TRBJ1-2; D unresolved. CDR3 length equals 13 residues. V gave up 6 bases and J gave up 7 bases, with 15 bases separating them. DNA of the CDR3: TGTGCCAGCAGGGCTTTGGAGCGGGCTGGCTACACCTTC. It yields the protein CASRALERAGYTF.

The rearrangement links TRBV3-1 to TRBJ2-3; no reliable D call. The CDR3 totals 13 residues. V was cut by 1 base and J by 9 bases, with 11 bases left in between. Germline CDR1 and CDR2: LGHDT and YNNKEL (reference sequence). The CDR3 reads CASSQVESITQYF. CDR3 sequence (DNA): TGTGCCAGCAGCCAAGTAGAATCTATCACGCAGTATTTT.

This clonotype has just a few counts. The V and J genes are TRBV19 and TRBJ2-2; unclear D gene. Trimming pared 5 bases from V and 3 bases from J, leaving 10 bases between. Germline CDR1 is LNHDA and CDR2 is SQIVND (reference sequence). The CDR3 loop spans 14 amino acids. The DNA for the CDR3 is TGTGCCAGTAGTCCCCAGGTAGACACCGGGGAGCTGTTTTTT. Translating it yields CASSPQVDTGELFF.

This clonotype was detected many times. The rearrangement uses TRBV5-1 and TRBJ2-3; D is possibly TRBD1 (6 bases). V was cut by 4 bases and J by 0 bases, with 15 bases left in between. The CDR3 covers 16 residues. Per germline, CDR1 SGHRS and CDR2 YFSETQ. CDR3 protein: CASSPPLGQSTDTQYF. The DNA for the CDR3 is TGCGCCAGCAGCCCCCCCCTCGGACAGAGCACAGATACGCAGTATTTT. Variable domain in full (rest from reference TRBV5-1 and TRBJ2-3): KAGVTQTPRYLIKTRGQQVTLSCSPISGHRSVSWYQQTPGQGLQFLFEYFSETQRNKGNFPGRFSGRQFSNSRSEMNVSTLELGDSALYLCASSPPLGQSTDTQYFGPGTRLTVL.

This chain joins TRBV7-3 and TRBJ2-7; D is uncertain. The CDR3 contains 15 residues. The germline CDR1 and CDR2 sequences are SGHTA and FQGTGA. The CDR3 protein is CASSVTHGRTYEQYV. The CDR3 nucleotides read TGTGCCAGCAGCGTAACCCACGGCCGGACCTACGAGCAGTACGTC.